The source of this T cell receptor (beta chain) is a study of brain T cells in children with intractable seizures (dated by TCRdb to the early 2020s). Looking at the study overall: A NanoString immunology panel was first used to screen resected brain tissue from roughly 52 pediatric epilepsy surgery cases for immune gene transcripts. About 70% of the 12 selected surgery cases also had pre-surgery blood sequenced, which left four cases with brain tissue only. General conclusions and limits of the study: Because pre- and post-surgery blood were sequenced to different depths, clones absent from the pre-surgery sample may reflect undersampling. Viral specificity was inferred solely from CDR3 sequence similarity, and the HCMV serostatus of the patients was not known.

Taken from cysteine to phenylalanine, the CDR3 has 14 residues. Only CDR3 DNA remains: 42 bases, in frame from the first base. CDR1 and CDR2, looked up from the germline V gene, are SGHTA and FQGTGA. Between the V and J ends, shortened by 1 base and 8 bases respectively, the junction contains 12 bases. The immunoSEQ assay was applied to genomic DNA to generate the TCR beta chain sequences. As for how the authors treated the data: CDR3 sequences that did not begin with the conserved framework cysteine at position 104 were removed manually. To get clonality, the normalized Shannon's Diversity Index was subtracted from one, giving values from 0 (maximal diversity) to 1 (oligoclonal). Chi-squared comparison-of-proportions tests were used to check whether the frequency of the same CDR3 differed between samples, for example brain versus blood. Public clonotypes were identified by searching immuneACCESS, and similarity to known antiviral clonotypes was assessed with the VDJdb browser. The immuneACCESS repertoire file appears here via TCRdb, limited to in-frame rearrangements. These files lack a portion of the clones; in checked studies, under half of the deficit traces to unresolved V genes, and the cause of the others is not known. V and J calls and clone size are copied from that table; D and trimming were computed from the DNA. The sample data list about 340,000 clones, and about 93% of these were observed just once. Around 5% of the sample is in the top ten clones.

The sample's time point label, decoded: blood from clinic visit 5 months post-surgery; TSC patient then seizure free. The surgery cases showing the highest brain T cell transcript signatures were chosen for TCR beta chain sequencing of brain tissue and, when available, of blood. Prior to surgery, the patients had been treated with at least one anti-epileptic drug. TCR-sequenced patients were children with drug-resistant epilepsy due to tuberous sclerosis complex, focal cortical dysplasia, Rasmussen encephalitis or hemimegalencephaly. Bulk genomic DNA was isolated from unsorted brain tissue and whole blood using the Monarch genomic DNA purification kit. Comments on this clone: Its antigen specificity is not known. No base-level quality is on record; no much larger clone is a single base apart.

The V and J genes are TRBV7-3 and TRBJ2-1, with the D call perhaps TRBD1 or TRBD2, as 5 bases match in each case. The sample in question was peripheral blood, obtained approximately 5 months after surgery. This receptor was taken from a boy in the first two years of life with tuberous sclerosis and intractable seizures. The CDR3 protein: CASSLSGLGHEQFF. The nucleotides read TGTGCCAGCAGCTTAAGTGGGTTGGGACATGAGCAGTTCTTC. Reference TRBV7-3 and TRBJ2-1 proteins supply the regions before and after the CDR3; the full variable domain is: GAGVSQTPSNKVTEKGKYVELRCDPISGHTALYWYRQSLGQGPEFLIYFQGTGAADDSGLPNDRFFAVRPEGSVSTLKIQRTERGDSAVYLCASSLSGLGHEQFFGPGTRLTVL.